Reported below is one T cell receptor beta chain. This entry is derived from a study of blood T cell repertoires in COVID-19. Turning to the study itself: Samples of COVID-19 (acute and convalescent) were obtained from the United States, Italy and Spain.

How the authors handled the data: The assay estimated nucleated cells by amplifying reference gene primers. Here immunoSEQ multiplex PCR was the method, and the copy in TCRdb shows in-frame clones only, minus some. The D gene and trimming were derived from the DNA, and the V and J assignments and clone size from that table. Of about 12,000 clones listed, around 82% are singletons. Sequencing was done on a sample of peripheral blood. This TCR came from a human donor in a cohort sampled during active COVID-19.

The CDR3 nucleotides read TGTGCCAGCAGTTCTAGGACTAGCGTATCCACAGATACGCAGTATTTT. This codes for CASSSRTSVSTDTQYF. V gene TRBV27 combines with J gene TRBJ2-3; TRBD2 matches 9 bases. The CDR3 totals 16 residues. Germline V lookup: CDR1 MNHEY, CDR2 SMNVEV (reference sequence). The V gene end was trimmed by 4 bases and the J gene end by 2 bases; junction bases not matched to a gene: 7.